A single sample gave rise to the 27 T cell receptor beta chains below, sequenced in a study of response to subunit inactivated influenza vaccine (dated by TCRdb to 2016 to 2019). Library preparation used RT-PCR. The run used an Illumina HiSeq 2500. Using fastp at Q25 and MiXCR, TCRdb reprocessed the public reads and kept productive beta chains. Here each entry gathers all rows of one CDR3 protein and keeps the most common genes and DNA. The sample table lists hundreds of thousands of distinct CDR3 sequences, 12% to 15% of them with a count of one. Of the sample, 7.6% is held by the ten largest clones. Specimen: PBMCs from blood, collected around 15 days before vaccination. The receptor source for this set is a man aged 45-65 years who received an inactivated influenza vaccine. Donor details come from another sample of the same person, matched by shared clones.

The rearrangement links TRBV27 to TRBJ2-3; D ambiguous. Per the germline V gene, CDR1 is MNHEY and CDR2 is SMNVEV (reference sequence). The CDR3 runs 16 residues. V lost 3 bases and J lost 3, with 16 bases in between. DNA of the CDR3: TGTGCCAGCAGTTTTGTTGCGGCCCGGAGTACAGATACGCAGTATTTT. This sequence encodes CASSFVAARSTDTQYF.

The gene calls are TRBV6-1 and TRBJ2-5, with unresolved D. Germline V CDR1 and CDR2: MNHNS, SASEGT. V was trimmed by 3 bases and J by 5 bases, leaving 13 bases between them. The length of the CDR3 is 14 residues. CDR3 nucleotide sequence: TGTGCCAGCAGTGATGGATGGGTTGTGGAGACCCAGTACTTC. Protein sequence: CASSDGWVVETQYF.

This clonotype was picked up a small number of times. The CDR3 region has the DNA TGCAGTGCTAGCGGGAGCGCCTACAATGAGCAGTTCTTC. This translates into CSASGSAYNEQFF. This chain links TRBV20-1 with TRBJ2-1; possibly TRBD2 for D (6 bases). Germline V gene lookup returns CDR1 DFQATT and CDR2 SNEGSKA (reference sequence). The CDR3 extends over 13 amino acids. V lost 3 bases, J lost 2 bases, and 8 bases lay in between.

This clonotype was recorded at least ten times. The J gene is TRBJ2-2, the V gene TRBV4-3, with TRBD1 matching 8 bases. This CDR3 region has 16 residues. Germline CDR1 reads LGHNA; CDR2 reads YSLEER. With 1 base clipped from V and 6 bases from J, the junction kept 7 bases outside the gene matches. CDR3 protein: CASSQVGQGFSGELFF. The CDR3 DNA sequence: TGCGCCAGCAGCCAAGTTGGACAGGGTTTTTCCGGGGAGCTGTTTTTT.

The chain links TRBV20-1 to TRBJ2-5, with D perhaps TRBD1 or TRBD2 (5 bases each). CDR1 and CDR2 from the germline V gene are DFQATT and SNEGSKA (reference sequence). V was clipped by 3 bases and J by 5 bases, with 7 bases between them. This CDR3 spans 11 amino acids. This CDR3 is CSARGTETQYF. DNA of the CDR3: TGCAGTGCTAGGGGGACGGAGACCCAGTACTTC.

This clonotype was picked up many times. V gene TRBV20-1 combines with J gene TRBJ2-3, with 7 bases that match TRBD2. Trimming cost V 0 bases and J 1 base; bases outside gene matches: 4. Germline CDR1 DFQATT, CDR2 SNEGSKA (reference sequence). The CDR3 sequence is 15 residues long. CDR3: CSARDRGVGTDTQYF. CDR3 coding DNA: TGCAGTGCTAGAGATCGGGGGGTGGGCACAGATACGCAGTATTTT.

J is TRBJ2-1 and V is TRBV28; D gene unclear. CDR1 and CDR2 (germline): MDHEN, SYDVKM. V lost 5 bases and J lost 15, with 14 bases in between. The CDR3 contains 11 residues. This chain's CDR3 is CASSLSGTRFF. In DNA form, the CDR3 reads TGTGCCAGCAGTCTTTCTGGAACGCGGTTCTTC.

CDR3 nucleotide sequence: TGTGCCATCAGTGAGCCGGGACTAGCGGGCGTCGGGCAGTACTTC. Its protein is CAISEPGLAGVGQYF. The rearrangement uses TRBV10-3 and TRBJ2-7; 12 bases match TRBD2. CDR3 size: 15 residues. With 2 bases clipped from V and 9 bases from J, the junction kept 8 bases outside the gene matches. Looked up from germline, CDR1 is ENHRY and CDR2 is SYGVKD.

This clonotype was seen only a few times. The chain recombines TRBV5-6 with TRBJ2-1; D is uncertain. Germline V gene data show CDR1 as SGHDT and CDR2 as YYEEEE. V lost 4 bases to trimming and J lost 4 bases, with 12 bases between them. CDR3 length: 14 residues. In DNA form, the CDR3 reads TGTGCCAGCAGCGCCGTAGGGCGATACAATGAGCAGTTCTTC. It specifies CASSAVGRYNEQFF.

The gene calls are TRBV15 and TRBJ1-5; no firm D call. Between the trimmed V and J ends, which lost 0 bases and 6 bases, there was a span of 9 bases. This CDR3 is 14 amino acids long. CDR1 is LNHNV, CDR2 YYDKDF, per germline (reference sequence). The CDR3 loop is CATSREWEGQPQHF. The CDR3 DNA sequence: TGTGCCACCAGCAGAGAGTGGGAAGGTCAGCCCCAGCATTTT.

The J gene is TRBJ2-1, the V gene TRBV11-3; D unclear. V dropped 6 bases and J dropped 4 bases, with 16 bases sitting between them. The CDR3 is 15 residues long. CDR1 is SGHNT and CDR2 is YENEEA in the germline V gene. CDR3: CASSTDSFLYNEQFF. CDR3 in DNA: TGTGCCAGCAGTACTGACTCGTTCCTATACAATGAGCAGTTCTTC.

In this sample, this clonotype turned up a few times. The DNA for the CDR3 is TGTGCCAGCAGTTACTCTGGACCGGACAATGAGCAGTTCTTC. Translated, it gives CASSYSGPDNEQFF. The chain employs TRBV6-5 and TRBJ2-1; D is unresolved. The germline gives CDR1 MNHEY, CDR2 SVGAGI. The CDR3 contains 14 residues. Trimming cost V 0 bases and J 5 bases, with 8 bases left between them.

The chain has TRBV7-2 and TRBJ2-7; 7 nucleotides line up with TRBD2. The V gene end was trimmed by 5 bases and the J gene end by 1 base; junction bases not matched to a gene: 14. This CDR3 is built from 17 residues. Germline loops: CDR1 SGHTA, CDR2 FQGNSA. CDR3: CASSPTQGSGYSYEQYF. The DNA of the CDR3 is TGTGCCAGCAGCCCCACCCAGGGTAGCGGGTATTCCTACGAGCAGTACTTC.

This clonotype was observed many times. The chain has TRBV7-9 and TRBJ2-3, with TRBD2 matching 12 bases. Germline CDR1 and CDR2: SEHNR and FQNEAQ (reference sequence). The CDR3 loop spans 17 amino acids. The V gene end was trimmed by 3 bases and the J gene end by 2 bases; junction bases not matched to a gene: 6. The CDR3 region is CASSFAASGGDTDTQYF. The CDR3 nucleotides read TGTGCCAGCAGCTTTGCAGCTAGCGGGGGGGACACAGATACGCAGTATTTT.

V is TRBV20-1 and J is TRBJ2-7; D is uncertain. This CDR3 is built from 13 residues. V lost 3 bases and J 2 bases, leaving 11 bases between the germline ends. Germline values: CDR1 DFQATT, CDR2 SNEGSKA (reference sequence). CDR3 in DNA: TGCAGTGCTAGTGGAACGAAGACCTACGAGCAGTACTTC. Its translation is CSASGTKTYEQYF.

This chain connects TRBV6-2 or TRBV6-3 to TRBJ2-7, with 9 bases matching TRBD1. V dropped 4 bases and J dropped 6; count of bases not matched to a gene: 13. This CDR3 comprises 16 residues. Germline assignment: CDR1 MNHEY and CDR2 SVGEGT. The CDR3 DNA reads TGTGCCAGCAGTTCCGCCCCGGGACAGGGAAACCGCGAGCAGTACTTC. Protein sequence: CASSSAPGQGNREQYF.

The V call is TRBV5-6, the J call TRBJ1-5; D unresolved. This CDR3 region has 15 residues. Germline loops: CDR1 SGHDT, CDR2 YYEEEE. V gave up 0 bases and J gave up 3 bases, with 10 bases separating them. DNA of the CDR3: TGTGCCAGCAGCTTGGGACGGGGAATCAATCAGCCCCAGCATTTT. Protein: CASSLGRGINQPQHF.

In this sample, this clonotype turned up a few times. CDR3: CASSLVGTPATGELFF. The CDR3 nucleotides are TGCGCCAGCAGCTTGGTCGGGACACCCGCCACCGGGGAGCTGTTTTTT. V is TRBV5-1 and J is TRBJ2-2; maybe TRBD1 (6 bases). Germline V gene lookup returns CDR1 SGHRS and CDR2 YFSETQ. This CDR3 contains 16 residues. V lost 0 bases, J lost 4 bases, and 13 bases lay in between.

The rearrangement joins TRBV29-1 to TRBJ2-7; 9 bases are shared with TRBD2. V was clipped by 7 bases and J by 7 bases; unmatched bases: 14. Looked up from germline, CDR1 is SQVTM and CDR2 is ANQGSEA. CDR3 length: 14 amino acids. As DNA, the CDR3 is TGCAGCGCCCGAGGTGGGACTAGCACGGTTGAGCAGTACTTC. Protein: CSARGGTSTVEQYF.

This clonotype was counted a single time. Relative to the germline gene, one junction end is altered; a read error may explain this. The chain joins TRBV12-3 or TRBV12-4 to TRBJ1-1; TRBD1 might be the D (5 bases). CDR3 length equals 13 residues. This chain's CDR3 is CASSFGGHTEALF. The CDR3 region has the DNA TGTGCCAGCAGTTTCGGGGGTCACACTGAAGCTCTCTTT.

The rearrangement uses TRBV7-9 and TRBJ2-1; 8 positions match TRBD2. Germline lookup yields CDR1 SEHNR and CDR2 FQNEAQ (reference sequence). The trim removed 3 bases at V and 9 bases at J, leaving 10 bases unmatched. The CDR3 is 15 residues long. CDR3 sequence: CASSLREVAGFEQFF. The DNA for the CDR3 is TGTGCCAGCAGCTTGCGGGAGGTCGCGGGGTTTGAGCAGTTCTTC. The full variable domain, completed using reference TRBV7-9 and TRBJ2-1, is DTGVSQNPRHKITKRGQNVTFRCDPISEHNRLYWYRQTLGQGPEFLTYFQNEAQLEKSRLLSDRFSAERPKGSFSTLEIQRTEQGDSAMYLCASSLREVAGFEQFFGPGTRLTVL.

The chain has TRBV15 and TRBJ1-4; D gene uncertain. This CDR3 is built from 14 residues. Germline V gives CDR1 LNHNV, CDR2 YYDKDF (reference sequence). Between the trimmed V and J ends, which lost 3 bases and 5 bases, there was a span of 10 bases. CDR3 nucleotide sequence: TGTGCCACCAGCAGGGAGTGGCCCAATGAAAAACTGTTTTTT. This sequence encodes CATSREWPNEKLFF.

This clonotype was seen more than once but under ten times. The chain couples TRBV10-3 to TRBJ2-7; 14 bases fit TRBD2. The ends lost 6 bases at V and 5 bases at J; junction bases unmatched: 6. Germline CDR1 and CDR2: ENHRY and SYGVKD. CDR3 size: 15 residues. The CDR3 DNA sequence: TGTGCCATCAGCGGGACTAGCGGGGGTCTCGACGAGCAGTACTTC. It encodes CAISGTSGGLDEQYF.

The table lists this clonotype with a few counts. V and J are TRBV4-2 and TRBJ2-5; 10 bases fit TRBD1. V was pared by 4 bases and J by 2 bases, with 16 bases of the junction left unmatched. Germline values: CDR1 LGHNA, CDR2 YNFKEQ. The length of the CDR3 is 19 residues. CDR3 bases: TGTGCCAGCAGCCCCTTCCCCCCGACAGGGGGCTGGGGTCAAGAGACCCAGTACTTC. It yields the protein CASSPFPPTGGWGQETQYF.

This clonotype was picked up many times. The chain links TRBV11-3 to TRBJ2-2; tentative D call: TRBD1 (5 bases). Between the trimmed V and J ends, which lost 5 bases and 1 base, there was a span of 8 bases. Germline loops: CDR1 SGHNT, CDR2 YENEEA. The CDR3 length is 14 residues. CDR3 amino acids: CASSEGQNTGELFF. Here the CDR3 DNA reads TGTGCCAGCAGCGAAGGACAGAACACCGGGGAGCTGTTTTTT. The full variable domain, rest sourced from reference TRBV11-3 and TRBJ2-2, is EAGVVQSPRYKIIEKKQPVAFWCNPISGHNTLYWYLQNLGQGPELLIRYENEEAVDDSQLPKDRFSAERLKGVDSTLKIQPAELGDSAVYLCASSEGQNTGELFFGEGSRLTVL.

The count of this clonotype is one. This chain joins TRBV7-2 and TRBJ2-5; D may correspond to TRBD1 or TRBD2 (5 bases each). The CDR3 is 13 amino acids. Germline CDR1 SGHTA, CDR2 FQGNSA. Trimming stripped 5 bases from V and 7 bases from J, with 14 bases between. CDR3 sequence (DNA): TGTGCCAGCAGCGAGGGACCCGGCAGGACCCAGTACTTC. Amino acids: CASSEGPGRTQYF.

The gene calls are TRBV4-3 and TRBJ2-1, with D tentatively TRBD1 or TRBD2 (6 bases each). The V and J ends lost 2 bases and 5 bases respectively, with 19 bases between them. From germline, CDR1 is LGHNA and CDR2 YSLEER. The CDR3 length is 17 residues. The CDR3, as DNA: TGCGCCAGCAGCCAAACGGGGGCCAGGGGCGTCCACAATGAGCAGTTCTTC. Amino acid sequence: CASSQTGARGVHNEQFF.